These 9 T cell receptor beta chains share one sample of origin, sequenced in a study of metastatic and nonmetastatic thyroid tumors. Thyroid surgery took place with no prior treatment in any patient. TCRdb re-called clones via MiXCR from the PCR reads. The sample consists of approximately 17,000 clones, about a quarter of them appearing once. The sample consisted of tumor tissue. The origin of the receptors is a female donor with papillary thyroid cancer or a benign thyroid nodule (not recorded which). Some clones in this sample may be carry-over from other donors' samples.

The gene calls are TRBV6-1 and TRBJ1-2; weak D call: TRBD1 (5 bases). V was pared by 6 bases and J by 5 bases, with 13 bases between. The CDR3 is 13 residues long. Germline CDR1 MNHNS, CDR2 SASEGT. CDR3 coding DNA: TGTGCCAGCAGGGGGCCGGGAAGATATGGCTACACCTTC. Translation gives CASRGPGRYGYTF.

This clone is medium-sized within its sample. Here the CDR3 reads CAWSRGDRAPNEQFF. The CDR3 DNA follows: TGTGCCTGGAGTCGCGGGGACAGGGCCCCCAATGAGCAGTTCTTC. The rearrangement joins TRBV30 to TRBJ2-1, with 9 positions matching TRBD1. The CDR3 runs to 15 residues. Germline values: CDR1 GTSNPN, CDR2 SVGIG (reference sequence). J lost 6 bases, V lost 2 bases, and 8 bases had no gene match.

V usage is TRBV7-8 and J usage is TRBJ1-6; possibly TRBD1 for D (6 bases). This CDR3 is built from 15 residues. In germline, CDR1 is SGHVS, CDR2 FQNEAQ. Trimming pared 3 bases from V and 6 bases from J, leaving 12 bases between. CDR3 nucleotides: TGTGCCAGCAGCTTGTCCGGGGGCGTTAATTCACCCCTCCACTTT. The encoded protein is CASSLSGGVNSPLHF.

This clone appeared many times. The chain uses TRBV10-3 and TRBJ1-5; TRBD1 aligns across 10 bases. CDR3 length: 15 residues. The V gene end was trimmed by 6 bases and the J gene end by 2 bases; junction bases not matched to a gene: 4. The germline V gene encodes CDR1 ENHRY and CDR2 SYGVKD. In DNA, the CDR3 is TGTGCCATCAGGCCCGGGACAGGGGGCAATCAGCCCCAGCATTTT. It specifies CAIRPGTGGNQPQHF.

The chain links TRBV5-1 to TRBJ2-3; TRBD2 agrees at 8 bases. CDR3 length: 15 residues. Germline V lookup: CDR1 SGHRS, CDR2 YFSETQ. After removal of 1 base from V and 4 bases from J, the junction contained 5 bases not matched to a gene. The CDR3 bases are TGCGCCAGCAGCTTGCTGCGGGAGGTATCAGATACGCAGTATTTT. Its translation is CASSLLREVSDTQYF.

This clone turned up a few times. V gene TRBV12-3 or TRBV12-4 combines with J gene TRBJ2-1, with D perhaps matching TRBD1 (6 bases). This CDR3 contains 15 residues. V was clipped by 5 bases and J by 0 bases, with 11 bases between them. The CDR3 sequence is CASSGGTASYNEQFF. In nucleotides, the CDR3 is TGTGCCAGCAGTGGGGGCACTGCCTCCTACAATGAGCAGTTCTTC.

This clone was seen repeatedly, ten times or more. This may be a read error: a much more frequent sequence differs by one nucleotide. Other DNA sequences in this specimen translate into the identical CDR3. The chain uses TRBV6-5 and TRBJ2-7; D is uncertain. CDR1 and CDR2 (germline): MNHEY, SVGAGI. The CDR3 consists of 15 residues. CDR3 nucleotide sequence: TGCGCCAGCAGTTACCTGAAATCACCGGCCGCCGAGCAGTACTTC. Its protein is CASSYLKSPAAEQYF.

There are a few counts of this clone. The rearrangement joins TRBV10-2 to TRBJ2-3; D possibly corresponds to TRBD2 (6 bases). In germline, CDR1 is WSHSY, CDR2 SAAADI. Trimming removed 8 bases from V and 2 bases from J, with 20 bases in between. The CDR3 spans 16 residues. The CDR3 loop reads CASGTDSGRYTDTQYF. The CDR3 nucleotides are TGCGCCAGCGGCACTGACAGCGGGCGTTACACAGATACGCAGTATTTT.

This sequence joins TRBV9 and TRBJ2-7; no clear D gene. Germline lookup yields CDR1 SGDLS and CDR2 YYNGEE. V was cut by 7 bases and J by 4 bases, with 21 bases left in between. This CDR3 has 15 residues. CDR3 sequence: CASPPRCHLVYEQYF. CDR3 nucleotides: TGTGCCAGCCCGCCGAGGTGTCACCTGGTGTACGAGCAGTACTTC.